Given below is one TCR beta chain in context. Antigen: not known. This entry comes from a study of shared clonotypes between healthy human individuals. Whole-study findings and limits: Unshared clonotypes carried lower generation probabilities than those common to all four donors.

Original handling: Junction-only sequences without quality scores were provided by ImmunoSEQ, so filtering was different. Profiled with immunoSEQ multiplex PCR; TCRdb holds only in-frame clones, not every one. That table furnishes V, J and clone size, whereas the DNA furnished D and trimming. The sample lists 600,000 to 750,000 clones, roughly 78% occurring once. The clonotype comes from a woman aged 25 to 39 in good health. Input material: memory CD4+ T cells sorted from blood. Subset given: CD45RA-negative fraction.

The DNA of the CDR3 is TGTGCCAGCAGCTTAAGTCCTAGCGAGATCTACAATGAGCAGTTCTTC. Translating it yields CASSLSPSEIYNEQFF. The V call is TRBV11-2, the J call TRBJ2-1; D might be TRBD2 (6 bases). Germline assignment: CDR1 SGHAT and CDR2 FQNNGV. There are 16 residues in the CDR3. The V end lost 2 bases, the J end lost 3 bases, and 14 bases lay between the germline ends.